This T cell receptor beta chain stems from a study of CD4 T cells in relation to SARS-CoV-2 and coronaviruses. Study-level findings and limits: In around three fifths of donors, memory CD4+ clonotypes crossrecognized SARS-CoV-2 and at least one common cold coronavirus spike.

The assay was immunoSEQ multiplex PCR, and TCRdb's table has in-frame clones only and misses some. The data hold roughly 36,000 clones, with 80% to 90% observed a single time. Comment on this clone: Its antigen is as yet unknown.

This clonotype originated in an adult with COVID-19. Sequencing was performed on memory CD4+ T cells from PBMCs.

The CDR3 coding sequence is TGTGCCAGCAGCCACAGGCACCACTATGGCTACACCTTC. Translated, it gives CASSHRHHYGYTF. The chain recombines TRBV12-3 or TRBV12-4 with TRBJ1-2, with D possibly being TRBD1 (5 bases). There are 13 residues in the CDR3. Trimming stripped 6 bases from V and 3 bases from J, with 11 bases between.